The TCR beta chain under discussion was sequenced for a study of control samples from healthy donors and cancer patients. The assay was immunoSEQ multiplex PCR, and TCRdb's table has in-frame clones only and misses some. The table lists roughly 23,000 clones, 83% of them singletons, with roughly 27% in the top ten. The germline V gene has CDR1 LNHDA and CDR2 SQIVND (reference sequence). This CDR3 is built from 15 residues. With 5 bases removed from V and 2 bases from J, the gap between germline ends came to 13 bases. The V gene is TRBV19, the J gene TRBJ2-4; maybe TRBD1 (5 bases). Material for sequencing was PBMCs. This receptor was taken from a man between 60 and 75 years old with head and neck cancer. As DNA, the CDR3 is TGTGCCAGTAGTTTAGGGGCAGGGCCCAAAAACATTCAGTACTTC. It is translated as CASSLGAGPKNIQYF.